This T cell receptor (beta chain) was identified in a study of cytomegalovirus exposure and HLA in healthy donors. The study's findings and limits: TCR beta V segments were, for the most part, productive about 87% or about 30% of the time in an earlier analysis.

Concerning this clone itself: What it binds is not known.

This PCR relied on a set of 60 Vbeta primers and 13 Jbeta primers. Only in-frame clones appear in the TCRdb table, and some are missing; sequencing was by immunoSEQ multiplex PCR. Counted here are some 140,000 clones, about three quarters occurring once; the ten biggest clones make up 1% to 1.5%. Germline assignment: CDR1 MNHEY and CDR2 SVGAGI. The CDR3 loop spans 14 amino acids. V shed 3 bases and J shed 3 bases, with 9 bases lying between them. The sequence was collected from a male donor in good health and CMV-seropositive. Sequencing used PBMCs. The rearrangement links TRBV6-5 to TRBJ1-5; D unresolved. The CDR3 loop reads CASSYRGHNQPQHF. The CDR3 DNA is TGTGCCAGCAGTTATCGTGGGCACAATCAGCCCCAGCATTTT.